This T cell receptor beta chain came from a study of neoadjuvant nivolumab and ipilimumab in lung cancer. The sample holds a few counts of this clone. No antigen is known for it. Only in-frame clones appear in the TCRdb table, and some are missing; sequencing was by immunoSEQ multiplex PCR. The repertoire has roughly 30,000 clones, approximately 84% of them found once; the top ten carry roughly 6.1%. General study findings and limits: Only a single major-pathologic-response sample was available for clonality analysis. TCR sequencing covered a small number of samples. Higher pretherapy blood TCR richness went with higher resected-tumor richness.

The CDR3 extends over 14 amino acids. The ends were cut back, 1 base at V and 0 bases at J, with 5 bases in the middle. Germline V gene lookup returns CDR1 SGHNT and CDR2 YENEEA. Specimen: peripheral blood, collected before neoadjuvant nivolumab, alone or with ipilimumab. This chain connects TRBV11-3 to TRBJ2-3; the D is unclear. The receptor was derived from an adult with non-small cell lung cancer. The CDR3 loop is CASSLGASTDTQYF. The CDR3, as DNA: TGTGCCAGCAGCTTAGGAGCGAGCACAGATACGCAGTATTTT.